This T cell receptor beta chain emerged from a study of cytomegalovirus exposure and HLA in healthy donors. For the study at large: Earlier work reported 100 million or so unique TCR beta sequences from about 180 million T cells. Overall study findings and caveats: The HLA-A and HLA-B alleles of most subjects were reportedly predicted accurately from TCR beta sequences. Some public TCRs appeared in many individuals, while most sequences were rare. HLA alleles showed associations with 16,951 TCR beta sequences in a later analysis, at a 0.05 false discovery rate.

Trimming removed 5 bases at V and 2 bases at J, with 9 bases between. The CDR3 extends over 13 amino acids. Looked up from germline, CDR1 is SNHLY and CDR2 is FYNNEI. As regards this clone: Its antigen remains unidentified.

The PCR contained 60 Vbeta and 13 Jbeta primers. Method: immunoSEQ multiplex PCR; TCRdb's copy keeps in-frame clones and lacks some. The sample includes 120,000 or so clones, roughly 69% of them seen just once. The sequencing input was PBMCs. This receptor was obtained from a woman in her 40s in good health and CMV-seropositive. The chain is built from TRBV2 and TRBJ1-1, with a tentative D call TRBD1 (5 bases). CDR3: CASSPDTNTEAFF. The CDR3 bases are TGTGCCAGCAGTCCGGACACTAACACTGAAGCTTTCTTT.